This T cell receptor beta chain is drawn from a study of regulatory T cells in long-lasting Graves disease. Findings and caveats of the study: There were preferences for TRBV28, TRBJ1-2 and TRBJ2-5 in persistent disease.

The time point is: newly diagnosed GD, antithyroid drugs for less than 3 months. From RNA extracted from PBMCs, the TCR library was made. According to the study, TCR beta libraries were built with iRepertoire HTBI primers and CDR3-region Arm-PCR. One entry per CDR3 protein results from TCRdb running MiXCR on the multiplex PCR reads. The table includes fewer than 650,000 distinct CDR3 sequences, 16% detected once. The CDR3 has 14 residues. Germline CDR1 is MDHEN and CDR2 is SYDVKM. V shed 2 bases and J shed 3 bases, with 8 bases lying between them. Many counts were recorded for this clonotype. What it binds is unknown. These data also formed part of another study, on T cells in Graves' hyperthyroidism and ophthalmopathy. From that report: When the TCR CDR3 underwent first-round RT-PCR, the HTBI primer set was used.

Sequencing used peripheral blood mononuclear cells (PBMCs), obtained at new diagnosis, from a patient treated with antithyroid drugs. This chain connects TRBV28 to TRBJ1-5; no reliable D call. This clonotype was obtained from a woman in her thirties with Graves disease. The CDR3 bases are TGTGCCAGCAGTTTAGACAAACCCAATCAGCCCCAGCATTTT. Translation: CASSLDKPNQPQHF.